The clone carrying this T cell receptor (beta chain) was observed many times. TRAV- and TRBV-specific primers, spanning alpha and beta chains, primed first-strand cDNA. For amplifying TCRs, the PCR ran for roughly 20 cycles with Phusion, which was used together with a constant-region primer and the adapter on the V primers. Using its own MiXCR run on the reads, TCRdb lists one record per CDR3 protein. Of 100,000 or so distinct CDR3 sequences in the sample, 9.4% were seen once. The source of the sample is a study of low-dose radiotherapy and immunotherapy resistance in tumors. About the study: A total of 6.5 Gy was given to Cohort 1 as 0.5 Gy per fraction every 2 weeks. It was every two weeks, one day before radiation and immunotherapy, that intravenous cyclophosphamide 200 mg/m2 was given. On an every-two-weeks schedule, patients received intravenous nivolumab 240 mg, along with ipilimumab 1 mg/kg every six weeks.

V dropped 2 bases and J dropped 4 bases, with 17 bases sitting between them. This CDR3 comprises 16 residues. CDR1 is MNHGY, CDR2 SAAAGT, per germline. Time point described: before trial treatment. In the RACIN dose-escalation trial, donors got nivolumab plus ipilimumab with aspirin, cyclophosphamide and radiotherapy. The sequenced sample was PBMCs, obtained before treatment. The gene calls are TRBV6-8 and TRBJ2-5, with D tentatively TRBD1 or TRBD2 (5 bases each). The origin of this receptor is a male donor with prostate cancer. In DNA form, the CDR3 reads TGTGCCAGCAGTTACAGGACTGGGACCGGAGGAGAGACCCAGTACTTC. It yields the protein CASSYRTGTGGETQYF.